The sequence of this T cell receptor beta chain was determined in a study of glioma-infiltrating T cells. About the research overall: About 920,000 peripheral T cells were targeted at roughly 4.5- to 11-fold coverage.

V lost 1 base, J lost 7 bases, and 7 bases stayed unmatched. From germline, CDR1 is SGHTA and CDR2 FQGNSA. The CDR3 is 15 residues long. General study points: Gliomas, especially low-grade, showed above-expected tissue-blood divergence; non-neoplastic patients showed below.

Using RNA template, CDR3s of TCR alpha and beta were amplified with iRepertoire arm-PCR. TCRdb reprocessed the multiplex PCR reads with MiXCR, giving one entry per CDR3 protein. The repertoire includes approximately 400,000 distinct CDR3 sequences, roughly two fifths of them detected once, and 9.5% to 15% sits in the top ten. As to this clonotype: The antigen remains unidentified.

This receptor was taken from a human donor with low-grade glioma or glioblastoma, undergoing nonglioma brain surgery, or in good health (not recorded which). V gene TRBV7-2 combines with J gene TRBJ2-7, with 10 nucleotides matching TRBD2. Sequencing was done on a sample of glioma tissue, nonneoplastic brain tissue, or PBMCs (not recorded which). CDR3 amino acids: CASSLELAGVREQYF. The CDR3 DNA follows: TGTGCCAGCAGCTTAGAGCTAGCGGGGGTTAGAGAGCAGTACTTC.